The clone carrying this T cell receptor beta chain was counted between two and nine times. Sequenced by immunoSEQ multiplex PCR; TCRdb stores in-frame clones only, minus some. Counted here are 250,000 to 300,000 clones, about four fifths occurring once; the ten biggest clones make up 3.4%. The data originate from a study of blood T cell repertoires in COVID-19. This CDR3 is 14 amino acids long. V lost 1 base to trimming and J lost 2 bases, with 9 bases between them. CDR1 and CDR2 from the germline V gene are LNHDA and SQIVND (reference sequence). The sample taken for sequencing was PBMCs or T cells enriched from blood (not recorded which). This TCR derives from a man aged 45-60 years who had recovered from COVID-19. The rearrangement uses TRBV19 and TRBJ2-7; D ambiguous. CDR3 sequence (DNA): TGTGCCAGTAGTATAGGAGGCAACACCTACGAGCAGTACTTC. Translation: CASSIGGNTYEQYF.